Presented here are 3 T cell receptor beta chains from one specimen sequenced in a study of OX40 agonist ivuxolimab in advanced cancers. Sequenced by immunoSEQ multiplex PCR; TCRdb stores in-frame clones only, minus some. The sample contains 50,000 to 80,000 clones, about 89% of which appear only once. The sequencing used CD4+ or CD8+ T cells sorted from blood, collected in a trial of the OX40 agonist ivuxolimab. These receptors all stem from an adult with an advanced solid tumor such as melanoma, head and neck, liver or kidney cancer.

The gene calls are TRBV11-2 and TRBJ2-1; maybe TRBD2 (6 bases). The CDR3 covers 14 residues. Germline CDR1 is SGHAT and CDR2 is FQNNGV. V lost 5 bases, J lost 6 bases, and 14 bases lay in between. In DNA, the CDR3 is TGTGCCAGCAGCGACGGGACTGGACGCAATGAGCAGTTCTTC. Protein product: CASSDGTGRNEQFF.

The rearrangement links TRBV2 to TRBJ1-4; 10 bases fit TRBD1. The germline V gene has CDR1 SNHLY and CDR2 FYNNEI. The CDR3 contains 15 residues. V dropped 6 bases and J dropped 5; count of bases not matched to a gene: 6. CDR3 in DNA: TGTGCCAGCAGGCTACGGACAGGGGGAAATGAAAAACTGTTTTTT. Translating gives CASRLRTGGNEKLFF.

The chain uses TRBV10-2 and TRBJ2-3, with D perhaps matching TRBD1 (6 bases). Germline values: CDR1 WSHSY, CDR2 SAAADI. CDR3 length: 13 residues. V lost 6 bases to trimming and J lost 4 bases, with 11 bases between them. The CDR3 region is CASRSQGSDTQYF. The DNA for the CDR3 is TGCGCCAGCAGGTCGCAGGGGTCAGATACGCAGTATTTT.